A selection of T cell receptor beta chains follows, all from one sample in a study of spatial heterogeneity in lung cancer. MiXCR, run by TCRdb on the 5' RACE reads, gives a single entry per CDR3 protein. The sample holds 95,000 to 130,000 distinct CDR3 sequences, 12% seen once. The sample in question was PBMCs, obtained at follow-up. These receptors were taken from a male donor with early-stage non-small cell lung cancer. Both conserved end residues are part of each CDR3. D genes are given only for firm matches. A clone size is listed for some rows: how often the clone was seen (once, few, many), or a class if it is expanded.

NA | TRBD1 | TRBJ1-5 | TRBV12-3/TRBV12-4 | TGTGCCAGCAGTTTATCAACAGGGGGTGGTAATCAGCCCCAGCATTTT | CASSLSTGGGNQPQHF
NA | NA | TRBJ2-3 | TRBV5-8 | TGTGCCAGCAGCTTTTCCCCGGCTAACCCTCAGGATACGCAGTATTTT | CASSFSPANPQDTQYF
few | NA | TRBJ2-6 | TRBV5-1 | TGCGCCAGCAGCTTGGTCGCCTCTGGGGCCAACGTCCTGACTTTC | CASSLVASGANVLTF
many | NA | TRBJ1-4 | TRBV2 | TGTGCCAGCAGTGTGGAACAGGCGGGGGAAAAACTGTTTTTT | CASSVEQAGEKLFF
many | NA | TRBJ2-5 | TRBV7-3 | TGTGCCAGCAGCCCTACCCCTCAAGAGACCCAGTACTTC | CASSPTPQETQYF
few | NA | TRBJ1-4 | TRBV5-1 | TGCGCCAGCAGCGATACAGGGCCAAATGAAAAACTGTTTTTT | CASSDTGPNEKLFF
many | NA | TRBJ2-7 | TRBV20-1 | TGCAGTGCTGGTTGGTCCTACGAGCAGTACTTC | CSAGWSYEQYF
many | NA | TRBJ2-5 | TRBV7-7 | TGTGCTAGCAGTCGGGCCGGGGGCAGGCAAGAGACCCAGTACTTC | CASSRAGGRQETQYF
NA | NA | TRBJ1-3 | TRBV30 | TGTGCCTGGAGTGTACATCAGGCCTCTGGAAACACCATATATTTT | CAWSVHQASGNTIYF
few | TRBD1 | TRBJ2-1 | TRBV7-9 | TGTGCCAGCAGTCAAACAGGGGGCTACAATGAGCAGTTCTTC | CASSQTGGYNEQFF
many | TRBD1 | TRBJ1-5 | TRBV24-1 | TGTGCCACCAGTGAACCTGACAGGGCCCAGCCCCAGCATTTT | CATSEPDRAQPQHF
few | TRBD1 | TRBJ1-1 | TRBV12-3/TRBV12-4 | TGTGCCAGCGGGACAGGGTTTGAAGCTTTCTTT | CASGTGFEAFF
few | NA | TRBJ2-2 | TRBV29-1 | TGCAGCGTTAAAGTGGGCACGAACACCGGGGAGCTGTTTTTT | CSVKVGTNTGELFF
many | TRBD1 | TRBJ2-5 | TRBV4-1 | TGCGCCAGCAGCAAAAGAGGACAGGGGGAGACCCAGTACTTC | CASSKRGQGETQYF
many | TRBD1 | TRBJ1-5 | TRBV20-1 | TGCAGTGCGAGGAATCCGACAGGGCGAAGCAATCAGCCCCAGCATTTT | CSARNPTGRSNQPQHF
many | TRBD1 | TRBJ2-5 | TRBV29-1 | TGCAGCGTTGTTCAGGGGGCCGCCGAGACCCAGTACTTC | CSVVQGAAETQYF
many | NA | TRBJ2-3 | TRBV29-1 | TGCAGCGTTGACTGGACAAGCACAGATACGCAGTATTTT | CSVDWTSTDTQYF
many | NA | TRBJ2-2 | TRBV7-9 | TGTGCCAGCAGCTTAGGGTCTCTCGACGTGACCGGGGAGCTGTTTTTT | CASSLGSLDVTGELFF
many | NA | TRBJ1-1 | TRBV12-5 | TGTGCTAGTGGTTTGGCCCCAAACACTGAAGCTTTCTTT | CASGLAPNTEAFF
many | NA | TRBJ2-4 | TRBV7-2 | TGTGCCAGCAGCTTACTGGGCAGCCCAGCCAAAAACATTCAGTACTTC | CASSLLGSPAKNIQYF
NA | NA | TRBJ1-1 | TRBV7-3 | TGTGCCAGCAGCCCGCTGGCAGGGACCACTGAAGCTTTCTTT | CASSPLAGTTEAFF
NA | NA | TRBJ2-7 | TRBV28 | TGTGCCAGCAGGGTCGTGTTAGGGTCCTACGAGCAGTACTTC | CASRVVLGSYEQYF
many | NA | TRBJ2-7 | TRBV29-1 | TGCAGCGTTAAGGGACGAGACTACGAGCAGTACTTC | CSVKGRDYEQYF
NA | NA | TRBJ2-5 | TRBV30 | TGTGCCTGGAGTAGAGGTGGCACGTACCAAGAGACCCAGTACTTC | CAWSRGGTYQETQYF
NA | NA | TRBJ1-1 | TRBV6-5 | TGTGCCAGCAGTTACTCTCAGGGAGGGACTGAAGCTTTCTTT | CASSYSQGGTEAFF
few | NA | TRBJ1-1 | TRBV20-1 | TGCAGTGCTTCTTTTCAGGGCACTGAAGCTTTCTTT | CSASFQGTEAFF
few | NA | TRBJ2-6 | TRBV6-2/TRBV6-3 | TGTGCCAGCAGTCGCAACCCGGGGGCCAACGTCCTGACTTTC | CASSRNPGANVLTF
many | TRBD1 | TRBJ2-1 | TRBV11-2 | TGTGCCAGCAGCTCACCCCGACAGGGCAATGAGCAGTTCTTC | CASSSPRQGNEQFF
few | NA | TRBJ2-7 | TRBV2 | TGTGCCAGCACCTCGGCCGCCTACGAGCAGTACTTC | CASTSAAYEQYF
NA | NA | TRBJ2-7 | TRBV7-2 | TGTGCCAGCAGCCCCGGAGGCCTCTCCTACGAGCAGTACTTC | CASSPGGLSYEQYF
NA | NA | TRBJ1-4 | TRBV28 | TGTGCCAGCAGGACAGGTAGCCTAGGGAGCGAAAAACTGTTTTTT | CASRTGSLGSEKLFF
NA | TRBD1 | TRBJ2-7 | TRBV5-1 | TGCGCCAGCAGCCCAAGGGGGACAGGGTACGAGCAGTACTTC | CASSPRGTGYEQYF
many | TRBD2 | TRBJ2-7 | TRBV4-2 | TGTGCCAGCAGCCAAGATCCTAGCGGGGGATTGGGGGAGCAGTACTTC | CASSQDPSGGLGEQYF
few | TRBD2 | TRBJ2-1 | TRBV20-1 | TGCAGTGCTAGAGATAGAACTAGCGGCTCCTACAATGAGCAGTTCTTC | CSARDRTSGSYNEQFF
NA | NA | TRBJ1-1 | TRBV6-2/TRBV6-3 | TGTGCCAGCAGTTATCTACGGCCAGCTCTGATGAACACTGAAGCTTTCTTT | CASSYLRPALMNTEAFF
NA | NA | TRBJ1-6 | TRBV20-1 | TGCAGTGCCCCCATGGGGGCGAGCTCCTATAATTCACCCCTCCACTTT | CSAPMGASSYNSPLHF
few | NA | TRBJ2-5 | TRBV12-3/TRBV12-4 | TGTGCCAGCAGCCGGGACTGGGCCGAGACCCAGTACTTC | CASSRDWAETQYF
NA | TRBD1 | TRBJ1-4 | TRBV4-2 | TGTGCCAGCAGCCTCCGGACAGGGGGCGCCTCGGAAAAACTGTTTTTT | CASSLRTGGASEKLFF
few | NA | TRBJ1-1 | TRBV4-1 | TGCGCCAGCAGCCAAGCCGGGGGTGGCCCCGGGACTGAAGCTTTCTTT | CASSQAGGGPGTEAFF
many | TRBD1 | TRBJ2-5 | TRBV2 | TGTGCCAGCAGTGAGGGGACAGAAGAGACCCAGTACTTC | CASSEGTEETQYF
many | NA | TRBJ2-2 | TRBV6-1 | TGTGCCAGCAGTGTGAGGAGTCTCGGGGAGCTGTTTTTT | CASSVRSLGELFF
NA | TRBD1 | TRBJ1-6 | TRBV5-1 | TGCGCCAGCACCCTACAGGGGAATGGCTCACCCCTCCACTTT | CASTLQGNGSPLHF
many | TRBD1 | TRBJ2-7 | TRBV24-1 | TGTGCCACCAGTGATCCGGGACAGGCCTACGAGCAGTACTTC | CATSDPGQAYEQYF
NA | NA | TRBJ2-5 | TRBV24-1 | TGTGCCACCAGTCCCGGGATAGAGGAGACCCAGTACTTC | CATSPGIEETQYF
once | TRBD2 | TRBJ2-5 | TRBV20-1 | TGCAGTGCTAGATCGACTAGCGACGAGACCCAGTACTTC | CSARSTSDETQYF
few | NA | TRBJ1-2 | TRBV6-4 | TGTGCCAGCAGCCGAGGCGGGACAATTGGTGGCTACACCTTC | CASSRGGTIGGYTF
few | TRBD1 | TRBJ1-1 | TRBV28 | TGTGCCAGCAGACCATCAGGGGGTAAGAACACTGAAGCTTTCTTT | CASRPSGGKNTEAFF
NA | NA | TRBJ1-3 | TRBV5-6 | TGTGCCAGCAGCTTCCCGGGAAACACCATATATTTT | CASSFPGNTIYF
NA | NA | TRBJ2-7 | TRBV2 | TGTGCCGCCAGGGCCCAGGGCGACGAGCAGTACTTC | CAARAQGDEQYF
few | TRBD2 | TRBJ2-7 | TRBV3-1 | TGTGCCAGCAGCCAAGTGGGCGGGGGGCCCTACGAGCAGTACTTC | CASSQVGGGPYEQYF
few | NA | TRBJ1-5 | TRBV20-1 | TGCAGTGCTCCAAAGCCGGGACCGGGGCTCATGAGCAATCAGCCCCAGCATTTT | CSAPKPGPGLMSNQPQHF
many | TRBD2 | TRBJ2-1 | TRBV3-1 | TGTGCCAGCAGCCAACGTAGGACTAGCGGCGATACCTACAATGAGCAGTTCTTC | CASSQRRTSGDTYNEQFF